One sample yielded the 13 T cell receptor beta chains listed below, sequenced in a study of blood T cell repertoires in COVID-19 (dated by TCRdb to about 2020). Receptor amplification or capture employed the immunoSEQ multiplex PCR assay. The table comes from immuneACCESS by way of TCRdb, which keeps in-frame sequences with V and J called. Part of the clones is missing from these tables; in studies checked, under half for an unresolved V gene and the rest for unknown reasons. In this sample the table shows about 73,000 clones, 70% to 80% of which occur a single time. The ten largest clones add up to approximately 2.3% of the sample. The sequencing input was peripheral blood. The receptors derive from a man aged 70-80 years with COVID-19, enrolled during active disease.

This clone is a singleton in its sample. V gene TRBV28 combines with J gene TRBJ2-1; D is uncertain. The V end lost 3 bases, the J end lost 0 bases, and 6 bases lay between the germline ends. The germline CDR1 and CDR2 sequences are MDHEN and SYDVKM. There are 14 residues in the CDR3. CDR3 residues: CASSFPSSYNEQFF. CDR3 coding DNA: TGTGCCAGCAGTTTTCCTAGCTCCTACAATGAGCAGTTCTTC.

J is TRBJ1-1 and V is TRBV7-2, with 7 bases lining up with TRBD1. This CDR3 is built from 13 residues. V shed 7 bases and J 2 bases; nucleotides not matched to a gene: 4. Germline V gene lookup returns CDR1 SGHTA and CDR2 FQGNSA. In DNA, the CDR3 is TGTGCCAGCAACCGACAGGGAAACACTGAAGCTTTCTTT. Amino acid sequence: CASNRQGNTEAFF.

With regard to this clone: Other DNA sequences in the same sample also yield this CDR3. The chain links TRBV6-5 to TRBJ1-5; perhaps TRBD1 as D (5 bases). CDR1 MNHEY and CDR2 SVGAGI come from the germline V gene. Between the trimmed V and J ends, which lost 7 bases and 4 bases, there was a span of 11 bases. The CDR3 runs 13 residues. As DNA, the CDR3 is TGTGCCAGCACTACCGGGGGGAATCAGCCCCAGCATTTT. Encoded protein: CASTTGGNQPQHF.

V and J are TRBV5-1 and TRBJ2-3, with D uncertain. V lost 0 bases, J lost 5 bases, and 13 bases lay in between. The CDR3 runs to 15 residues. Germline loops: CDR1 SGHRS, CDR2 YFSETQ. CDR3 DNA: TGCGCCAGCAGCTTGGTGGCGGATGATGGAGATACGCAGTATTTT. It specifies CASSLVADDGDTQYF. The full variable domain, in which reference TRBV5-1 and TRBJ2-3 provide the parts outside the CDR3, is KAGVTQTPRYLIKTRGQQVTLSCSPISGHRSVSWYQQTPGQGLQFLFEYFSETQRNKGNFPGRFSGRQFSNSRSEMNVSTLELGDSALYLCASSLVADDGDTQYFGPGTRLTVL.

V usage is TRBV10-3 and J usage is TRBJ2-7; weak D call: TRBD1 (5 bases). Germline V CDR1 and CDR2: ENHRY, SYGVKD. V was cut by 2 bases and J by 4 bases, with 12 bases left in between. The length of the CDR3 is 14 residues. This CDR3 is CAISEQGLGYEQYF. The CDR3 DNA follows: TGTGCCATCAGTGAGCAGGGCCTGGGGTACGAGCAGTACTTC.

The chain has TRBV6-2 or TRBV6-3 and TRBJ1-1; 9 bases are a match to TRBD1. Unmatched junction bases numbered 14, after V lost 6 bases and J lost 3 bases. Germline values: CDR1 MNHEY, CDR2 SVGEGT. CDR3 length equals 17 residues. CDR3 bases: TGTGCCAGCAGCACCGAGGAACTCGACAGGGGGTACACTGAAGCTTTCTTT. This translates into CASSTEELDRGYTEAFF.

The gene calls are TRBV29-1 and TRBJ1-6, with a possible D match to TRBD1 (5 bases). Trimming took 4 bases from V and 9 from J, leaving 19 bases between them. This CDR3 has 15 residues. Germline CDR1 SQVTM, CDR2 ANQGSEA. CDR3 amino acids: CSVGGGTIDVSPLHF. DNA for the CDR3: TGCAGCGTTGGGGGGGGGACCATCGATGTTTCACCCCTCCACTTT.

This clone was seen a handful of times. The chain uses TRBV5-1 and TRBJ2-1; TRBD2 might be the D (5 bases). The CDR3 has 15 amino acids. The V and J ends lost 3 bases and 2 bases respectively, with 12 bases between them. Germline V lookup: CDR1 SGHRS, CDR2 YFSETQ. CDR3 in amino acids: CASSSNGLTYNEQFF. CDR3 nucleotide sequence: TGCGCCAGCAGCTCAAACGGACTTACCTACAATGAGCAGTTCTTC. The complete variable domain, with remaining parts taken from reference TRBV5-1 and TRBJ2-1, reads KAGVTQTPRYLIKTRGQQVTLSCSPISGHRSVSWYQQTPGQGLQFLFEYFSETQRNKGNFPGRFSGRQFSNSRSEMNVSTLELGDSALYLCASSSNGLTYNEQFFGPGTRLTVL.

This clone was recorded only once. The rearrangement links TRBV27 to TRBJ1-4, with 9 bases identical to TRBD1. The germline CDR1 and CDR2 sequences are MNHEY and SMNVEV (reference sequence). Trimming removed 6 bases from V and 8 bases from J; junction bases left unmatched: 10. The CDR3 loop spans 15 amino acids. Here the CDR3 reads CASSTDRGRREKLFF. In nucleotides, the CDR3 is TGTGCCAGCAGCACGGACAGGGGAAGGCGGGAAAAACTGTTTTTT.

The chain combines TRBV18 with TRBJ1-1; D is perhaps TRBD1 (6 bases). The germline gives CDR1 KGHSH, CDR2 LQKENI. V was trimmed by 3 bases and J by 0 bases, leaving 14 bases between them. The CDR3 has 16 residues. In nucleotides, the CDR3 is TGTGCCAGCTCACCTGCGGTTGGACAGATGAACACTGAAGCTTTCTTT. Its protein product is CASSPAVGQMNTEAFF.

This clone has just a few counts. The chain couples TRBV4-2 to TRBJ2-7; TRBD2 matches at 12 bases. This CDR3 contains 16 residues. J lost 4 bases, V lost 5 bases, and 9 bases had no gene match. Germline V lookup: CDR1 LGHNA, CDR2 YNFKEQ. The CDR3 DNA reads TGTGCCAGCAGCTTGAAGACTAGCGGGAGATCATACGAGCAGTACTTC. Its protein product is CASSLKTSGRSYEQYF.

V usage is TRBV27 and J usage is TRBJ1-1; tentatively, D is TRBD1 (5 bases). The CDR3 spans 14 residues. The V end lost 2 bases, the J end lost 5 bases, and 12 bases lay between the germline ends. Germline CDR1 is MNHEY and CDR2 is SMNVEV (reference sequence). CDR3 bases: TGTGCCAGCAGTTTACAGGGAAGTTGGACTGAAGCTTTCTTT. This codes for CASSLQGSWTEAFF.

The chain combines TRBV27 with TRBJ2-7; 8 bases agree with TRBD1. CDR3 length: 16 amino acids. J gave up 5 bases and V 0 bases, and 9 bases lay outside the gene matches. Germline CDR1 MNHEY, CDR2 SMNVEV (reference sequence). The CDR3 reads CASSLSTGTGPHEQYF. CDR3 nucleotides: TGTGCCAGCAGTTTATCCACCGGGACAGGTCCCCACGAGCAGTACTTC.